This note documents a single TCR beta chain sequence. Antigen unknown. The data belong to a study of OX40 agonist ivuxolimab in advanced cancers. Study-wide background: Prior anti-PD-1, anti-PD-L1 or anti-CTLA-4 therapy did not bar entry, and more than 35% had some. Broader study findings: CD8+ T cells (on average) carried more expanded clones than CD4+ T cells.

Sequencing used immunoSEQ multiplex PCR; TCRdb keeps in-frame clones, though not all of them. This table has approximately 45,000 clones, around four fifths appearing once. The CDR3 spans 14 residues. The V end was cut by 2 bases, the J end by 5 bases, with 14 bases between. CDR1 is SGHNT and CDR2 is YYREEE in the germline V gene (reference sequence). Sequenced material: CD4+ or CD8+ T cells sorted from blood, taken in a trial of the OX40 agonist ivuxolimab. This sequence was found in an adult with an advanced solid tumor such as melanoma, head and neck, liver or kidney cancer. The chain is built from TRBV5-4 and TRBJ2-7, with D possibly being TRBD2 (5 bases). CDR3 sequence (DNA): TGTGCCAGCAGCTTAAGCCTCCAGGAGGACGAGCAGTACTTC. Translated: CASSLSLQEDEQYF. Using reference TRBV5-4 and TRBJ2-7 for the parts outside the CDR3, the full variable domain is ETGVTQSPTHLIKTRGQQVTLRCSSQSGHNTVSWYQQALGQGPQFIFQYYREEENGRGNFPPRFSGLQFPNYSSELNVNALELDDSALYLCASSLSLQEDEQYFGPGTRLTVT.